This is a list of T cell receptor beta chains from one sample in a study of blood T cell repertoires in COVID-19. Assay: immunoSEQ multiplex PCR; the TCRdb copy retains only in-frame clones and omits some. This table has roughly 200,000 clones, roughly 84% appearing once. Sequenced sample: PBMCs or T cells enriched from blood (not recorded which). The origin of the receptors is a man younger than 45 in a cohort exposed to, infected with or recovered from COVID-19 (not recorded which). The CDR3 runs from the conserved cysteine through the conserved F or W. D genes are given only for firm matches. Clone size is stated in some rows and not others, as once, few, many or a class when expanded.

D: TRBD2
V: TRBV9
J: TRBJ2-1
size: .
CDR3: CASSVSGSNNNEQFF
DNA: TGTGCCAGCAGCGTCAGCGGGAGTAATAACAATGAGCAGTTCTTC

D: TRBD2
V: TRBV10-3
J: TRBJ2-3
size: .
CDR3: CAISGWTSDTDTQYF
DNA: TGTGCCATCAGTGGATGGACTAGCGACACAGATACGCAGTATTTT

D: .
V: TRBV5-1
J: TRBJ2-2
size: .
CDR3: CASSLGAVNTGELFF
DNA: TGCGCCAGCAGCTTGGGCGCGGTGAACACCGGGGAGCTGTTTTTT

D: TRBD2
V: TRBV6-2/TRBV6-3
J: TRBJ2-7
size: .
CDR3: CASSYPWTRSYEQYF
DNA: TGTGCCAGCAGTTATCCCTGGACTAGAAGCTACGAGCAGTACTTC

D: TRBD2
V: TRBV24-1
J: TRBJ2-2
size: .
CDR3: CATSTSGGEGVKWNTGELFF
DNA: TGTGCCACCAGTACTAGCGGGGGAGAGGGCGTGAAGTGGAACACCGGGGAGCTGTTTTTT

D: .
V: TRBV6-2/TRBV6-3
J: TRBJ1-2
size: .
CDR3: CASSYASPGTYGYTF
DNA: TGTGCCAGCAGTTACGCGTCCCCGGGTACTTATGGCTACACCTTC

D: TRBD1
V: TRBV3-1/TRBV3-2
J: TRBJ1-4
size: once
CDR3: CASSRGTGHANEKLFF
DNA: TGTGCCAGCAGCCGTGGGACAGGGCACGCTAATGAAAAACTGTTTTTT

D: TRBD1
V: TRBV29-1
J: TRBJ2-1
size: .
CDR3: CSVGTGGRNEQFF
DNA: TGCAGCGTTGGGACAGGGGGCCGGAATGAGCAGTTCTTC

D: .
V: TRBV2
J: TRBJ1-1
size: .
CDR3: CASSGDRKSEAFF
DNA: TGTGCCAGCAGTGGAGACAGGAAGTCGGAAGCTTTCTTT

D: TRBD2
V: TRBV7-9
J: TRBJ2-2
size: .
CDR3: CASSPAGGRGGELFF
DNA: TGTGCCAGCAGTCCAGCGGGAGGTCGTGGCGGGGAGCTGTTTTTT

D: .
V: TRBV29-1
J: TRBJ1-2
size: .
CDR3: CSVEPQGSNYGYTF
DNA: TGCAGCGTTGAACCCCAGGGGTCCAACTATGGCTACACCTTC

D: TRBD1
V: TRBV28
J: TRBJ2-3
size: .
CDR3: CATIQSQGADTQYF
DNA: TGTGCCACCATTCAATCTCAGGGGGCCGATACGCAGTATTTT

D: TRBD1
V: TRBV5-5
J: TRBJ1-1
size: .
CDR3: CASSLVTGETEAFF
DNA: TGTGCCAGCAGCTTAGTTACAGGGGAAACTGAAGCTTTCTTT

D: TRBD1
V: TRBV5-1
J: TRBJ1-2
size: .
CDR3: CASSSGGSGYGYTF
DNA: TGCGCCAGCAGCTCAGGGGGCTCCGGCTATGGCTACACCTTC

D: .
V: TRBV27
J: TRBJ2-1
size: .
CDR3: CASSFYARSSYNEQFF
DNA: TGTGCCAGCAGTTTTTATGCCAGAAGCTCCTACAATGAGCAGTTCTTC

D: .
V: TRBV4-1
J: TRBJ2-2
size: many
CDR3: CASSQPWANTGELFF
DNA: TGCGCCAGCAGCCAGCCGTGGGCTAACACCGGGGAGCTGTTTTTT

D: TRBD1
V: TRBV24-1
J: TRBJ2-7
size: .
CDR3: CATSDPGTGNSYEQYF
DNA: TGTGCCACCAGTGATCCAGGGACAGGAAACTCCTACGAGCAGTACTTC

D: .
V: TRBV6-1
J: TRBJ2-6
size: .
CDR3: CASSVSGSSGANVLTF
DNA: TGTGCCAGCAGTGTTAGCGGAAGCTCTGGGGCCAACGTCCTGACTTTC

D: .
V: TRBV20-1
J: TRBJ2-5
size: .
CDR3: CSASEPSWIFQGYGETQYF
DNA: TGCAGTGCTAGTGAGCCTAGCTGGATTTTTCAAGGTTATGGCGAGACCCAGTACTTC

D: TRBD2
V: TRBV5-1
J: TRBJ2-3
size: .
CDR3: CASSPGLAGVKDTQYF
DNA: TGCGCCAGCAGCCCTGGACTAGCGGGAGTGAAAGATACGCAGTATTTT